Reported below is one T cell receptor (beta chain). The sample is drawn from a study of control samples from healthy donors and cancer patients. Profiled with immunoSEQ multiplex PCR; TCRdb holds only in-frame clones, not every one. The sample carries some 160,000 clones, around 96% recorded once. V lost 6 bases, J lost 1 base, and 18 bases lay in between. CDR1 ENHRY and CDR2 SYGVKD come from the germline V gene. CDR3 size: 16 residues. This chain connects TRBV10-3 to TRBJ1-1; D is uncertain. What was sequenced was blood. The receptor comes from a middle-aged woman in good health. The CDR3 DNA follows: TGTGCCATCAGGAAAAGAACCGGGCCAGAGAACACTGAAGCTTTCTTT. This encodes CAIRKRTGPENTEAFF.